This T cell receptor (beta chain) emerged from a study of cytomegalovirus exposure and HLA in healthy donors. Trimming at V came to 3 bases and at J to 1 base, leaving 4 bases not matched to a gene. CDR3 size: 15 residues. Germline V lookup: CDR1 MNHNS, CDR2 SASEGT. Study observations and caveats: A later look showed TCR association rates differing by HLA locus, highest for DRB1 and lowest for HLA-C. A later analysis linked a missense variant in DCLRE1C to the trimming of TCR beta V and J genes.

60 Vbeta and 13 Jbeta primers were used in PCR. The assay was immunoSEQ multiplex PCR, and TCRdb's table has in-frame clones only and misses some. The data hold under 200,000 clones, with 80% observed a single time. A word on this clone: What it binds is unknown.

Specimen: PBMCs. The rearrangement links TRBV6-1 to TRBJ2-3; 7 nucleotides align to TRBD2. This receptor was identified in a woman aged 45 to 65 in good health and CMV-seropositive. The CDR3 region has the DNA TGTGCCAGCAGTGATCGGGGGGAGGGCACAGATACGCAGTATTTT. Protein: CASSDRGEGTDTQYF.